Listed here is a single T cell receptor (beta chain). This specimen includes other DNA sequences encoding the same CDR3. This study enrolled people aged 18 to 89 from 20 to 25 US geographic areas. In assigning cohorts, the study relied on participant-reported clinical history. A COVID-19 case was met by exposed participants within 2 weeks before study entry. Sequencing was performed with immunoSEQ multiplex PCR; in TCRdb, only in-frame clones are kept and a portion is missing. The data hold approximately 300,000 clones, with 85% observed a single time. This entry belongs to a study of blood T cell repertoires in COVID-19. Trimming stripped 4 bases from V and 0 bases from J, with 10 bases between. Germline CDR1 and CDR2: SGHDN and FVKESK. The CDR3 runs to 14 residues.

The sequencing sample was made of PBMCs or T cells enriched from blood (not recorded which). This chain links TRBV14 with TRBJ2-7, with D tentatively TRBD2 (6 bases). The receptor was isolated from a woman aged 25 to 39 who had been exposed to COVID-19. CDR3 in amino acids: CASSRGGSSYEQYF. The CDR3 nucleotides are TGTGCCAGCAGCCGCGGAGGGAGCTCCTACGAGCAGTACTTC. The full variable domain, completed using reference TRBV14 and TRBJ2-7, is EAGVTQFPSHSVIEKGQTVTLRCDPISGHDNLYWYRRVMGKEIKFLLHFVKESKQDESGMPNNRFLAERTGGTYSTLKVQPAELEDSGVYFCASSRGGSSYEQYFGPGTRLTVT.